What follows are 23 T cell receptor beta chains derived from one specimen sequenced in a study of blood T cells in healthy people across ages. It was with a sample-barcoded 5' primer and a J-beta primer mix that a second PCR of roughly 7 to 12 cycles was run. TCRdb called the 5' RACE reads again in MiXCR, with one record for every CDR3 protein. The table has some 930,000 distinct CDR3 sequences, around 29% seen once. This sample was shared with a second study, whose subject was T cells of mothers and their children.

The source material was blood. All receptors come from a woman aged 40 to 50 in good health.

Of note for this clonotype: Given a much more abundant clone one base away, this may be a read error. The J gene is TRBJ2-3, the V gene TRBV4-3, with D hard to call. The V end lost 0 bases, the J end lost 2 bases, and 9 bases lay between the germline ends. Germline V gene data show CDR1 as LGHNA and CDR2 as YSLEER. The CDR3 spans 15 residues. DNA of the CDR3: TGCGCCAGCAGCCAAGATCACAAAATCACAGATACGCAGTATTTT. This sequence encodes CASSQDHKITDTQYF.

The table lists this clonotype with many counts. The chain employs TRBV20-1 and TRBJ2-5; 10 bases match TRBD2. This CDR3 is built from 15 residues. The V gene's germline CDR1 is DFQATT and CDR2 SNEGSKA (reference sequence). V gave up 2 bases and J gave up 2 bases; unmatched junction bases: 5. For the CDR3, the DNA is TGCAGTGCTAGAATGGCTAGCGGGGGTCAAGAGACCCAGTACTTC. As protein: CSARMASGGQETQYF.

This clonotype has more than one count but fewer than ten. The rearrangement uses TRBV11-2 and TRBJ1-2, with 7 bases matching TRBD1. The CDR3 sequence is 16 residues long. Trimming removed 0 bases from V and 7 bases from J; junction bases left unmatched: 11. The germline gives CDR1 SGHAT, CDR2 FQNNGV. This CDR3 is CASSLERTRGASGYTF. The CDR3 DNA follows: TGTGCCAGCAGCTTAGAGCGCACCAGGGGGGCTTCTGGCTACACCTTC.

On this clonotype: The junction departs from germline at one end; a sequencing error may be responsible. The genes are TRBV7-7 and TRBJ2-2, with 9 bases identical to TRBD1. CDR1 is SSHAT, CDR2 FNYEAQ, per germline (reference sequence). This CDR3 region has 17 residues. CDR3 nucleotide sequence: TGTGCTAGCAGCGCCGTCGCCGGGACAGGGCGGGACGGGGAGCTGTTTTTT. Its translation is CASSAVAGTGRDGELFF.

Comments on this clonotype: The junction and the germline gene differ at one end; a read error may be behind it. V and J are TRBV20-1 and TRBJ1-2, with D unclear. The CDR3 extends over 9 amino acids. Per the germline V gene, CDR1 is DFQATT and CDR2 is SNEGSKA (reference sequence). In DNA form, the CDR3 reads TGTAGTGCTAGGGATGGCTACACCTTC. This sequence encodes CSARDGYTF.

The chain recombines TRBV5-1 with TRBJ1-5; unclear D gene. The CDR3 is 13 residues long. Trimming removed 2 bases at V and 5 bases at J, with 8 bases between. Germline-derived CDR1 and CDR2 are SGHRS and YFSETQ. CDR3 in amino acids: CASSLSNDQPQHF. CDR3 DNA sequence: TGCGCCAGCAGCTTATCCAACGATCAGCCCCAGCATTTT.

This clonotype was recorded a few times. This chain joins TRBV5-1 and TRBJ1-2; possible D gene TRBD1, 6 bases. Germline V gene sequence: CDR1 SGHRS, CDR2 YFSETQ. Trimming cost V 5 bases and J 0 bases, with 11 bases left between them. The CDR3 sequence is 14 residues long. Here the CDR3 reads CASRGDTTNYGYTF. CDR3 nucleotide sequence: TGCGCCAGCAGAGGGGACACCACTAACTATGGCTACACCTTC.

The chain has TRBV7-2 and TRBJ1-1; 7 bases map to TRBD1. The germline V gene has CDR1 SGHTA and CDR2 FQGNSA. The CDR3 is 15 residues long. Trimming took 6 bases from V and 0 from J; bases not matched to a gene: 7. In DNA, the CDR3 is TGTGCCAGCAGGCGGACAGGCGTTGTGAACACTGAAGCTTTCTTT. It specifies CASRRTGVVNTEAFF.

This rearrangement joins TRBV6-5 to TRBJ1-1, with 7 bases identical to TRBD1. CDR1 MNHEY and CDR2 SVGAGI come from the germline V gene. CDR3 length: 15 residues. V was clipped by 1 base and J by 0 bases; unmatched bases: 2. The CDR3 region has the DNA TGTGCCAGCAGTTACTGGACAGGCATGAACACTGAAGCTTTCTTT. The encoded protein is CASSYWTGMNTEAFF.

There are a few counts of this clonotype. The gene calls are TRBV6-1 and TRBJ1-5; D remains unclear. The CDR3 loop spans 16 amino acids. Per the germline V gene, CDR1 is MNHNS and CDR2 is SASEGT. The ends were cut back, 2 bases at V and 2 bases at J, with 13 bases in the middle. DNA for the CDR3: TGTGCCAGCAGTGAATTTCGGTGGCAGGGCAATCAGCCCCAGCATTTT. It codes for CASSEFRWQGNQPQHF.

The CDR3 nucleotides are TGTGCCAGCAGCTTCGCGGACGGCTACGAGCAGTACTTC. Translating it yields CASSFADGYEQYF. The chain recombines TRBV11-3 with TRBJ2-7, with no clear D. Germline V gives CDR1 SGHNT, CDR2 YENEEA. Trimming pared 3 bases from V and 3 bases from J, leaving 9 bases between. The CDR3 length is 13 residues.

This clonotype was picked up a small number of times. The CDR3 DNA is TGCAGTGCCCAACGGGGGCCCGGGCAGTACTTC. As protein: CSAQRGPGQYF. This rearrangement joins TRBV20-1 to TRBJ2-7; the D call may be TRBD1 or TRBD2 (6 bases each). Trimming took 6 bases from V and 9 from J, leaving 15 bases between them. This CDR3 comprises 11 residues. CDR1 is DFQATT and CDR2 is SNEGSKA in the germline V gene (reference sequence).

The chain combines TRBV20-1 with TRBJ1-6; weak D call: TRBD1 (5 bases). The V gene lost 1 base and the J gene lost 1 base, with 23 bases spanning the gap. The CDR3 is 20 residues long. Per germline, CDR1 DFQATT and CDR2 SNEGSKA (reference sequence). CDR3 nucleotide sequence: TGCAGTGCTAGAGCTTCGGGGCGGCAAGGCAGCGGGTCCTATAATTCACCCCTCCACTTT. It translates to CSARASGRQGSGSYNSPLHF.

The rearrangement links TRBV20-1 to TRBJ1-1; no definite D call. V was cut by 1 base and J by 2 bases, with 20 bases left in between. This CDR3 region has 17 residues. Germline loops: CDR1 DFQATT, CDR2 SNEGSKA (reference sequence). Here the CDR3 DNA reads TGCAGTGCTAGAGGTGACAAGGGCCGGACGATTAACACTGAAGCTTTCTTT. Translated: CSARGDKGRTINTEAFF.

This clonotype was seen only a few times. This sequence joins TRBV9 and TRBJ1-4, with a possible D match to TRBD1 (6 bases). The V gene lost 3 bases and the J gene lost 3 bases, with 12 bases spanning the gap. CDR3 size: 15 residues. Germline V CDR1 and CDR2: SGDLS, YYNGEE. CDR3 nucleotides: TGTGCCAGCAGCGGAACGGGACACCCTAATGAAAAACTGTTTTTT. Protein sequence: CASSGTGHPNEKLFF.

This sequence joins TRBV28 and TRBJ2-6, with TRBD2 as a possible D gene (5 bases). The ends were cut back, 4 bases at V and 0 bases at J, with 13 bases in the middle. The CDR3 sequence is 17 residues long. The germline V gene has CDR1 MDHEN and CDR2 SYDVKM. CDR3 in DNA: TGTGCCAGCAGTTGGGGAGTCTTGACCTCTGGGGCCAACGTCCTGACTTTC. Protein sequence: CASSWGVLTSGANVLTF. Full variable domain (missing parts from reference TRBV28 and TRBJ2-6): DVKVTQSSRYLVKRTGEKVFLECVQDMDHENMFWYRQDPGLGLRLIYFSYDVKMKEKGDIPEGYSVSREKKERFSLILESASTNQTSMYLCASSWGVLTSGANVLTFGAGSRLTVL.

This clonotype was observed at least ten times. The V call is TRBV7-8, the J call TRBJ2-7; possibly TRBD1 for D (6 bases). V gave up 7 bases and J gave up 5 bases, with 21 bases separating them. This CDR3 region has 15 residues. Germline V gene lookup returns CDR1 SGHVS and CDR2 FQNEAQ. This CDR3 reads CASTLQGLSSNEQYF. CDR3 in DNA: TGTGCCAGCACACTACAGGGTTTATCTTCGAACGAGCAGTACTTC. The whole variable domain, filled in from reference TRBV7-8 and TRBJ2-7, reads GAGVSQSPRYKVAKRGQDVALRCDPISGHVSLFWYQQALGQGPEFLTYFQNEAQLDKSGLPSDRFFAERPEGSVSTLKIQRTQQEDSAVYLCASTLQGLSSNEQYFGPGTRLTVT.

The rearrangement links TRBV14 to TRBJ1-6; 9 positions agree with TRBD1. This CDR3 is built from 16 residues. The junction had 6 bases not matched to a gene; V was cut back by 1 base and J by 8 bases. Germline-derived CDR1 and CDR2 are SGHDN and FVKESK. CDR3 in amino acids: CASSQVGTGLYSPLHF. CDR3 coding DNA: TGTGCCAGCAGCCAAGTTGGGACAGGGTTATATTCACCCCTCCACTTT.

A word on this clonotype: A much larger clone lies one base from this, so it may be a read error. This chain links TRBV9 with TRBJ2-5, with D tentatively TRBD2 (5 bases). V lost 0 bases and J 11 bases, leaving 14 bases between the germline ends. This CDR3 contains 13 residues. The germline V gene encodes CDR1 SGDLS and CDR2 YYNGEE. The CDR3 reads CASSVGGVGEQYF. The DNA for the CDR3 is TGTGCCAGCAGCGTAGGTGGGGTTGGGGAGCAGTACTTC. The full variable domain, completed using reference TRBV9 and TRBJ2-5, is DSGVTQTPKHLITATGQRVTLRCSPRSGDLSVYWYQQSLDQGLQFLIQYYNGEERAKGNILERFSAQQFPDLHSELNLSSLELGDSALYFCASSVGGVGEQYFGPGTRLLVL.

The CDR3, as DNA: TGCGCCAGCAGCCTCACAGGGGTACGAGGCTCACCCCTCCACTTT. Residues: CASSLTGVRGSPLHF. V is TRBV5-1 and J is TRBJ1-6; 7 bases agree with TRBD1. CDR1 and CDR2 from the germline V gene are SGHRS and YFSETQ. The junction had 11 bases not matched to a gene; V was cut back by 4 bases and J by 10 bases. The CDR3 covers 15 residues.

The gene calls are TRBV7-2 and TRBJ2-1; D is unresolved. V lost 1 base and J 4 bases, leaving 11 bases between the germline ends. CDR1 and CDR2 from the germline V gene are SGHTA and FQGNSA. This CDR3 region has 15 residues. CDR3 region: CASSLGGSRYNEQFF. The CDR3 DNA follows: TGTGCCAGCAGCTTAGGAGGTAGCCGGTACAATGAGCAGTTCTTC.

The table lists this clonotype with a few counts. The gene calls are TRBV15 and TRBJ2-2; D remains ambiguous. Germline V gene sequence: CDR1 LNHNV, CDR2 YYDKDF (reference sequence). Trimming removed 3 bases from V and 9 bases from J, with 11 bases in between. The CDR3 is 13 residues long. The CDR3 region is CATSSFLRRELFF. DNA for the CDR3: TGTGCCACCAGCAGCTTTTTACGCCGGGAGCTGTTTTTT.

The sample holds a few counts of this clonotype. The CDR3 DNA reads TGCAGTGCTAGGGCGCCGAACCAAGAGACCCAGTACTTC. Amino acids: CSARAPNQETQYF. V and J are TRBV20-1 and TRBJ2-5, with D unresolved. Trimming stripped 3 bases from V and 0 bases from J, with 8 bases between. This CDR3 spans 13 amino acids. The germline V gene encodes CDR1 DFQATT and CDR2 SNEGSKA (reference sequence).